Listed below are T cell receptor beta chains from one sample, sequenced in a study of OX40 agonist ivuxolimab in advanced cancers. Profiling relied on immunoSEQ multiplex PCR, and the TCRdb table lists in-frame clones only, not all of them. The data show tens of thousands of clones, with over 70% seen just once and 5% held by the top ten. This specimen consisted of CD4+ or CD8+ T cells sorted from blood, obtained in a trial of the OX40 agonist ivuxolimab. The receptors come from an adult with an advanced solid tumor such as melanoma, head and neck, liver or kidney cancer. Both conserved end residues are part of each CDR3. A D gene is named only where the DNA matches it firmly. Clone size is stated in some rows and not others, as once, few, many or a class when expanded.

abundance	d_gene	v_gene	j_gene	CDR3nt	CDR3aa
NA	NA	TRBV5-1	TRBJ1-6	TGCGCCAGCGCCGACACTCATAATTCACCCCTCCACTTT	CASADTHNSPLHF
NA	NA	TRBV15	TRBJ2-5	TGTGCCACCAGCAGAGACCCCAATGCACAAGAGACCCAGTACTTC	CATSRDPNAQETQYF
once	NA	TRBV5-1	TRBJ2-2	TGCGCCAGCGCCGCGATGGCCCCTGGGGAGCTGTTTTTT	CASAAMAPGELFF
NA	NA	TRBV19	TRBJ1-5	TGTGCCAGTAGTCGGGGGCTCAATCAGCCCCAGCATTTT	CASSRGLNQPQHF
NA	NA	TRBV4-1	TRBJ1-2	TGCGCCAGCAGCCAAGCTGTGCTCAGTGGAGGCTACACCTTC	CASSQAVLSGGYTF
NA	NA	TRBV28	TRBJ1-2	TGTGCCAGCAGTTTGTGGGGGCGGAGTGGCTACACCTTC	CASSLWGRSGYTF
NA	NA	TRBV27	TRBJ1-3	TGTGCCAGCAGCCTGAACGCTGGAAACACCATATATTTT	CASSLNAGNTIYF
NA	NA	TRBV9	TRBJ2-1	TGTGCCAGCAGCGCCGGATACAATGAGCAGTTCTTC	CASSAGYNEQFF
NA	NA	TRBV7-9	TRBJ2-1	TGTGCCAGCAGCTTAGGGGGCGGTGGGTACAATGAGCAGTTCTTC	CASSLGGGGYNEQFF
NA	NA	TRBV5-5	TRBJ2-7	TGTGCCAGCAGCTTGGTTGCAGGGTCAAACTCCTACGAGCAGTACTTC	CASSLVAGSNSYEQYF
few	NA	TRBV4-3	TRBJ1-3	TGCGCCAGCAGCGTAGGGGGCTCTGGAAACACCATATATTTT	CASSVGGSGNTIYF
NA	TRBD2	TRBV7-2	TRBJ2-1	TGTGCCAGCAGCTTAAGGACGGCGGGAGGGTGGAATGAGCAGTTCTTC	CASSLRTAGGWNEQFF
NA	TRBD1	TRBV6-6	TRBJ1-1	TGTGCCAGCAGACAGGGGGTGCGGAACACTGAAGCTTTCTTT	CASRQGVRNTEAFF
NA	NA	TRBV7-9	TRBJ1-2	TGTGCCAGCAGCCAAGGGGCCACCCCGAGAGGCTACACCTTC	CASSQGATPRGYTF
NA	NA	TRBV18	TRBJ2-2	TGTGCCAACAGTAGGACAGACAACACCGGGGAGCTGTTTTTT	CANSRTDNTGELFF
NA	TRBD1	TRBV4-1	TRBJ2-7	TGCGCCAGCAGCCACGAGATGGGGACAGGTGGGTACGAGCAGTACTTC	CASSHEMGTGGYEQYF
NA	NA	TRBV12-5	TRBJ1-6	TGTGCTAGTGGCCTAGACAGTAATTCACCCCTCCACTTT	CASGLDSNSPLHF
NA	TRBD2	TRBV6-5	TRBJ2-1	TGTGCCAGCAGTTACTCTGGGCTGGGACTAGCGAATGAGCAGTTCTTC	CASSYSGLGLANEQFF
NA	NA	TRBV7-2	TRBJ1-1	TGTGCCAGCAGTCCAGGGTTCACTGAAGCTTTCTTT	CASSPGFTEAFF
NA	NA	TRBV5-1	TRBJ2-5	TGCGCCAGCAGCTCCGGGACTGGGGGGGAGACCCAGTACTTC	CASSSGTGGETQYF
NA	NA	TRBV2	TRBJ2-1	TGTGCCAGCAGTGAAGCGCTTCTACGAACCTACAATGAGCAGTTCTTC	CASSEALLRTYNEQFF
NA	TRBD2	TRBV27	TRBJ2-1	TGTGCCAGCAGTTTATCAAGCGGGGCCGACGGTGAGCAGTTCTTC	CASSLSSGADGEQFF
NA	TRBD1	TRBV30	TRBJ1-6	TGTGCCTGGAGTCAGGAGGGGGCCGGGAATTCACCCCTCCACTTT	CAWSQEGAGNSPLHF
NA	TRBD1	TRBV6-6	TRBJ1-1	TGTGCCAGCAGGCTAACTCCAGGGGGCACTGAAGCTTTCTTT	CASRLTPGGTEAFF
NA	NA	TRBV7-3	TRBJ1-2	TGTGCCAGCAGCTTAAAGGGGAGAGACTATGGCTACACCTTC	CASSLKGRDYGYTF
NA	NA	TRBV7-5	TRBJ1-1	TGTGCCAGAAGTGACTTCACGAGACACTATGTCGACACTGAAGCTTTCTTT	CARSDFTRHYVDTEAFF
few	NA	TRBV7-2	TRBJ2-3	TGTGCCAGCAGCTCGGGCGGGACTCTCGGTCCAGATACGCAGTATTTT	CASSSGGTLGPDTQYF
NA	TRBD2	TRBV6-5	TRBJ2-7	TGTGCCAGCAGTTATTTAGCGGGGACGGGGGAGCAGTACTTC	CASSYLAGTGEQYF
few	NA	TRBV29-1	TRBJ2-4	TGCAGCGTCCCAGACAGTGCCAAAAACATTCAGTACTTC	CSVPDSAKNIQYF
NA	TRBD1	TRBV7-9	TRBJ1-1	TGTGCCAGCAGCTTAGTGCACAGGGGCCGGGGCACTGAAGCTTTCTTT	CASSLVHRGRGTEAFF
NA	TRBD2	TRBV7-9	TRBJ2-5	TGTGCCAGCAGCTTAGGTCTCGGTAGCGGGGGGGCCTGGGAGACCCAGTACTTC	CASSLGLGSGGAWETQYF
many	NA	TRBV5-6	TRBJ1-1	TGTGCCAGCACTCTTTGGGGAGGATATTCTGAAGCTTTCTTT	CASTLWGGYSEAFF
NA	NA	TRBV5-4	TRBJ1-2	TGTGCCAGCAGCTTGTATTCGTATCCGTCCGGAGGGGGCTACACCTTC	CASSLYSYPSGGGYTF
NA	TRBD2	TRBV7-9	TRBJ2-3	TGTGCCAGCAGTCTAGCGGGAGCTAGCACAGATACGCAGTATTTT	CASSLAGASTDTQYF
once	NA	TRBV7-3	TRBJ1-1	TGTGCCAGCAGCTTCTCCGGTACGAACACTGAAGCTTTCTTT	CASSFSGTNTEAFF
NA	TRBD1	TRBV23-1	TRBJ2-7	TGCGCCAGCAGTCCCGGACAGGAAGACTACGAGCAGTACTTC	CASSPGQEDYEQYF
NA	NA	TRBV7-9	TRBJ2-7	TGTGCCAGCAGCGGCGGGGGCGGGTATCAGTACTTC	CASSGGGGYQYF
NA	NA	TRBV4-3	TRBJ2-1	TGCGCCAGCAGCCAAGTCAGGGGGGACAATGAGCAGTTCTTC	CASSQVRGDNEQFF
once	NA	TRBV6-6	TRBJ2-4	TGTGCCAGCAGCCTGACTACTCAAGCCAAAAACATTCAGTACTTC	CASSLTTQAKNIQYF
once	NA	TRBV7-2	TRBJ1-3	TGTGCCAGCAGCTTAGTGGACAGCCACTCTGGAAACACCATATATTTT	CASSLVDSHSGNTIYF
NA	NA	TRBV5-1	TRBJ2-3	TGCGCCAGCAGCTTATCCACAGATACGCAGTATTTT	CASSLSTDTQYF
NA	NA	TRBV5-1	TRBJ2-5	TGCGCCAGCAGCCCGGGACACCAACAAGAGACCCAGTACTTC	CASSPGHQQETQYF
NA	TRBD1	TRBV5-6	TRBJ1-1	TGTGCCAGCAACTTCCGGGACAGGGAGAACACTGAAGCTTTCTTT	CASNFRDRENTEAFF
NA	TRBD1	TRBV4-1	TRBJ2-5	TGCGCCAGCAGCCAACCTGGGACAGGGTGGGAGACCCAGTACTTC	CASSQPGTGWETQYF
NA	TRBD1	TRBV6-1	TRBJ1-1	TGTGCCAGCAGTGATGTCAGGAGGGACAGGAACACTGAAGCTTTCTTT	CASSDVRRDRNTEAFF
NA	NA	TRBV30	TRBJ1-1	TGTGCCTGGAGTGTACACCTTGGAACTGAAGCTTTCTTT	CAWSVHLGTEAFF
once	NA	TRBV4-3	TRBJ1-2	TGCGCCAGCAGCCAAGACCCAGGGCTCGGCTACACCTTC	CASSQDPGLGYTF
NA	NA	TRBV5-1	TRBJ2-3	TGCGCCAGCAGCTTTGGAGCTACAGATACGCAGTATTTT	CASSFGATDTQYF
NA	TRBD2	TRBV6-1	TRBJ2-5	TGTGCCAGCAGTGATCGAGCGGGGGGACGGGAGACCCAGTACTTC	CASSDRAGGRETQYF
NA	TRBD2	TRBV7-6	TRBJ2-1	TGTGCCAGCAGCCCAGCGGGAGGGCGGTACAATGAGCAGTTCTTC	CASSPAGGRYNEQFF
NA	NA	TRBV29-1	TRBJ2-3	TGCAGCGTTGATCGGGGCTCGGAAGATACGCAGTATTTT	CSVDRGSEDTQYF
NA	TRBD2	TRBV6-6	TRBJ2-7	TGTGCCAGCAGTCCAAACCAAGGACTAGGGTCCTACGAGCAGTACTTC	CASSPNQGLGSYEQYF
once	NA	TRBV9	TRBJ1-1	TGTGCCAGCAGCAAAGAGGGGACACCGTCGGGTGAAGCTTTCTTT	CASSKEGTPSGEAFF
NA	NA	TRBV5-6	TRBJ1-1	TGTGCCAGCAGCAGGAGCACTGAAGCTTTCTTT	CASSRSTEAFF
NA	NA	TRBV4-1	TRBJ1-6	TGCGCCAGCAGCCAAGACAGGAATTCACCCCTCCACTTT	CASSQDRNSPLHF
NA	NA	TRBV14	TRBJ2-3	TGTGCCAGCACCTCTCCGGGCCCCGGACTTGATACGCAGTATTTT	CASTSPGPGLDTQYF
NA	NA	TRBV7-3	TRBJ2-5	TGTGCCAGCAGCGTAGACAGGTACCAAGAGACCCAGTACTTC	CASSVDRYQETQYF
NA	TRBD2	TRBV9	TRBJ2-2	TGTGCCAGCAGCGGGTGGGAGGGCCCGGACACCGGGGAGCCGTTTTTT	CASSGWEGPDTGEPFF
NA	TRBD2	TRBV5-6	TRBJ2-1	TGTGCCAGCAGCTTGGTGGGGACTAGCGGGGAGAATGAGCAGTTCTTC	CASSLVGTSGENEQFF
once	NA	TRBV10-3	TRBJ2-5	TGTGCCATCAGTAAGGACCAAAGCCAAGAGACCCAGTACTTC	CAISKDQSQETQYF